This T cell receptor (beta chain) was captured in a study of blood T cell repertoires in COVID-19. Generated by immunoSEQ multiplex PCR, the TCRdb table keeps only in-frame clones and is missing some. The data contain about 180,000 clones, 80% to 90% of them seen just once; the ten biggest clones take up about 3.3%. The CDR3 loop spans 16 amino acids. Unmatched junction bases numbered 6, after V lost 1 base and J lost 4 bases. From germline, CDR1 is MDHEN and CDR2 SYDVKM. The chain couples TRBV28 to TRBJ1-4; 7 nucleotides line up with TRBD1. The sample taken for sequencing was peripheral blood. This TCR derives from a man between 60 and 70 years old with acute or convalescent COVID-19. In DNA, the CDR3 is TGTGCCAGCAGTTTATATACAGGGGTGGGTAATGAAAAACTGTTTTTT. Translated: CASSLYTGVGNEKLFF.